Here is one T cell receptor (beta chain) with its context. What it binds is unknown. This record comes from a study of T cell repertoires in cytomegalovirus infection. Turning to the study itself: Both recently identified HLA-C-restricted and well-studied HLA-B-restricted CMV epitopes were used in the study. Matching HLA type, along with CMV infection, was indicated by public TCR beta signatures.

Study-level results: What dominated the ex vivo response were HLA-C-restricted CMV-specific TCR beta clonotypes.

TCRdb analysed the reads with MiXCR anew, one entry per CDR3 protein. This sample has 700,000 to 950,000 distinct CDR3 sequences, with about 30% found just once. The CDR3 has 13 residues. CDR1 and CDR2 from the germline V gene are SGHTA and FQGNSA. The ends were cut back, 1 base at V and 9 bases at J, with 13 bases in the middle. The chain has TRBV7-2 and TRBJ2-7; no reliable D call. The receptor's source is a human donor in good health (CMV status not recorded). Some clones in this sample may be carry-over from other donors' samples. The source material was cultured CD8+ T cells from PBMCs, sampled from culture after CMV antigen stimulation. CDR3 bases: TGTGCCAGCAGCTTAGGAGCCCGTTTTGGGCAGTACGTC. The encoded protein is CASSLGARFGQYV.